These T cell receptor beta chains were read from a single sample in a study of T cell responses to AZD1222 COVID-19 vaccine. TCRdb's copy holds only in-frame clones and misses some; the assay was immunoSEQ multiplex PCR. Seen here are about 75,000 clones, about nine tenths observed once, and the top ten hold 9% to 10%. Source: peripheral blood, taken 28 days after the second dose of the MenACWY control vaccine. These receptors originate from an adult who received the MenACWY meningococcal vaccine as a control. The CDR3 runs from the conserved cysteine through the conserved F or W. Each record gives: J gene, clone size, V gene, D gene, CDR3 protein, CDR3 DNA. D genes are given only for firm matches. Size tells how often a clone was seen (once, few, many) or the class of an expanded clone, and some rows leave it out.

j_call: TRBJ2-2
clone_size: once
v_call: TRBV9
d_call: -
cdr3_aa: CASSVVPEGANTGELFF
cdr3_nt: TGTGCCAGCAGCGTAGTGCCCGAGGGCGCGAACACCGGGGAGCTGTTTTTT

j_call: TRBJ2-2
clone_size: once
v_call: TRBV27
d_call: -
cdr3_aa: CASISGLPFTGELFF
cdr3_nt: TGTGCCAGCATTTCGGGGCTACCCTTCACCGGGGAGCTGTTTTTT

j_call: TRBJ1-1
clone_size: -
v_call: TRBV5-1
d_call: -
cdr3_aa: CASSSTGTINTEAFF
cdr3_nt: TGCGCCAGCAGCTCTACCGGGACAATAAACACTGAAGCTTTCTTT

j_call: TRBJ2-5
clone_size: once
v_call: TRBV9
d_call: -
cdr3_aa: CASSFRDGDQETQYF
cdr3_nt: TGTGCCAGCAGCTTCCGTGACGGGGACCAAGAGACCCAGTACTTC

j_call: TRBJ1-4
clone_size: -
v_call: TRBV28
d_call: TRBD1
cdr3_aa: CASSPVGAGGEKLFF
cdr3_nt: TGTGCCAGCAGTCCCGTAGGGGCAGGGGGGGAAAAACTGTTTTTT

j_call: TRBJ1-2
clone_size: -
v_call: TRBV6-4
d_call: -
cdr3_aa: CASSAEGGTGYTF
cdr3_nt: TGTGCCAGCAGTGCGGAAGGGGGGACTGGCTACACCTTC

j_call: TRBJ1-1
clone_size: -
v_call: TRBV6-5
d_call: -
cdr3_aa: CASSYSIPRITEAFF
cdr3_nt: TGTGCCAGCAGTTACTCGATACCCCGAATCACTGAAGCTTTCTTT

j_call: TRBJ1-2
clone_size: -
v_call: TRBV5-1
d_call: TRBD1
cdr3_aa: CASNVQGTNSNYGYTF
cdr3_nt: TGCGCCAGCAATGTACAGGGGACGAACTCTAACTATGGCTACACCTTC

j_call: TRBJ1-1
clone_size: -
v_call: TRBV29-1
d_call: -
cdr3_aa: CSALEGVNTEAFF
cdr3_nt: TGCAGCGCCCTCGAGGGGGTGAACACTGAAGCTTTCTTT

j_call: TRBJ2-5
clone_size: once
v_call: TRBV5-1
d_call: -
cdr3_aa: CASSLEGGETQYF
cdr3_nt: TGCGCCAGCAGCTTGGAGGGAGGAGAGACCCAGTACTTC

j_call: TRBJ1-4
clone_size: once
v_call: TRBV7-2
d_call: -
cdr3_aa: CASSTWDGEKLFF
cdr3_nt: TGTGCCAGCAGCACGTGGGACGGTGAAAAACTGTTTTTT

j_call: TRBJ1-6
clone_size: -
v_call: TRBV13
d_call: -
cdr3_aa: CASSLAGASPLHF
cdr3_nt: TGTGCCAGCAGCTTAGCGGGGGCTTCACCCCTCCACTTT

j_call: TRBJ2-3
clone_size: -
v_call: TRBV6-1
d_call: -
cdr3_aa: CASSEPGMVPDTQYF
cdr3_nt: TGTGCCAGCAGTGAGCCAGGGATGGTTCCAGATACGCAGTATTTT

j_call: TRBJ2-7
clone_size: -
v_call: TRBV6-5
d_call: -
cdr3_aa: CASSYQDEFGEQYF
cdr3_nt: TGTGCCAGCAGTTATCAGGACGAATTCGGTGAGCAGTACTTC

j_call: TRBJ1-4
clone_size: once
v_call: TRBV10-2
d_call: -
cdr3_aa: CASSDRTGGVFF
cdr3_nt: TGCGCCAGCAGTGACCGAACAGGTGGGGTGTTTTTT

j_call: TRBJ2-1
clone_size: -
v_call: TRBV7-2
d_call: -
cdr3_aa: CASSPVDEQFF
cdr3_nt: TGTGCCAGCAGCCCGGTGGATGAGCAGTTCTTC

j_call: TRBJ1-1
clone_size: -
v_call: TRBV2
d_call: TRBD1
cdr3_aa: CASSPGGRTEAFF
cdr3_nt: TGTGCCAGCAGTCCAGGGGGGCGGACTGAAGCTTTCTTT

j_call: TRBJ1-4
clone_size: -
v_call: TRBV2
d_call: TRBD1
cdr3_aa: CASSGGQLSTNEKLFF
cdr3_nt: TGTGCCAGCAGTGGGGGACAGCTTTCAACTAATGAAAAACTGTTTTTT

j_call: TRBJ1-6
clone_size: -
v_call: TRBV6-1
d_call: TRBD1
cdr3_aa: CASSENSGQGAPPLHF
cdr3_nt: TGTGCCAGCAGTGAAAATTCGGGACAGGGGGCTCCACCCCTCCACTTT

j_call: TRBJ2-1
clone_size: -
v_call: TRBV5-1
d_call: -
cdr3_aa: CASSYSGLSSYNEQFF
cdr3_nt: TGCGCCAGCAGCTATTCGGGACTGAGCTCCTACAATGAGCAGTTCTTC

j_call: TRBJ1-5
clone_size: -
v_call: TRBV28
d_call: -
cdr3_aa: CASSPPAGTNSNQPQHF
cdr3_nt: TGTGCCAGCAGCCCTCCGGCCGGAACAAATAGCAATCAGCCCCAGCATTTT

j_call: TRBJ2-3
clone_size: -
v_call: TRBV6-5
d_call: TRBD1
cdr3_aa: CASRPGQSTDTQYF
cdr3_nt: TGTGCCAGCAGGCCGGGACAGAGCACAGATACGCAGTATTTT

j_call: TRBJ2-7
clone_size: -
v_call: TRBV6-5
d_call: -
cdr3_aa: CASSYRVTHYEQYF
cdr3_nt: TGTGCCAGCAGTTACCGGGTAACCCACTACGAGCAGTACTTC

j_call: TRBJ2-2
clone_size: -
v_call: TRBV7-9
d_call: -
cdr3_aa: CASSFAQNTGELFF
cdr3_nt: TGTGCCAGCAGCTTCGCACAGAACACCGGGGAGCTGTTTTTT

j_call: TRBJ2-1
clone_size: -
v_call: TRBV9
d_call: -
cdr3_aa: CASSVQNEQFF
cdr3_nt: TGTGCCAGCAGCGTCCAAAATGAGCAGTTCTTC

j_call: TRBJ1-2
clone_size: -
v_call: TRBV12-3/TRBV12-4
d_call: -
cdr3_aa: CASSADGHYGYTF
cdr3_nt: TGTGCCAGCAGCGCAGATGGCCACTATGGCTACACCTTC

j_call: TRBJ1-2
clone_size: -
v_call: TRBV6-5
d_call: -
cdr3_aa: CASSQILGTIGHTF
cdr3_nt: TGTGCCAGCAGCCAGATCCTGGGAACTATAGGCCACACCTTC

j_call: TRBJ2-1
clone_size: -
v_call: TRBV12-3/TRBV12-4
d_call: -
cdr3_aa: CASSQMTRIEQFF
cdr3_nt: TGTGCCAGCAGCCAAATGACTAGAATTGAGCAGTTCTTC

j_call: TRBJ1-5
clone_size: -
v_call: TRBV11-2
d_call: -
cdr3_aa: CASSLDRQPQHF
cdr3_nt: TGTGCCAGCAGCTTAGATCGGCAGCCCCAGCATTTT

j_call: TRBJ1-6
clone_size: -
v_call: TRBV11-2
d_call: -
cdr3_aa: CASSLVNSPLHF
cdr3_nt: TGTGCCAGCAGCTTAGTGAATTCACCCCTCCACTTT

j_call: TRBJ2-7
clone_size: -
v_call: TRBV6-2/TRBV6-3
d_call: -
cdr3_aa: CASSFGIYEQYF
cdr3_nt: TGTGCCAGCAGTTTTGGCATTTACGAGCAGTACTTC